Listed below are T cell receptor beta chains from one sample, sequenced in a study of shared T cell receptors in the human thymus. The assay was immunoSEQ multiplex PCR, and TCRdb's table has in-frame clones only and misses some. The sample lists roughly 550,000 clones, about 80% seen once, with less than 0.015% in the top ten. These same records also appear under a second study, on human thymus T cells.

Sequencing was performed on thymocytes. Source of these receptors: a boy in the first two years of life with a congenital heart defect. Both conserved end residues are part of each CDR3. Where a row states a size, it is once, few, many or the class of an expanded clone; other rows omit it.

size | V | CDR3
- | TRBV28 | CASSQWSGTSYEQYF
- | TRBV13 | CASSPTERVSSYNEQFF
- | TRBV4-2 | CASSQGREREGNEQFF
few | TRBV28 | CASSLLAGSNTEAFF
- | TRBV4-2 | CASSQAGGANEKLFF
- | TRBV29-1 | CSVGTDRVGYGYTF
- | TRBV7-9 | CASRGPPGGRNIQYF
- | TRBV28 | CASTWDRDSNQPQHF
- | TRBV4-2 | CASSQAGGDSYNEQFF
few | TRBV27 | CASSFAGSDTQYF
- | TRBV10-3 | CAIREDRGEQYF
- | TRBV29-1 | CSVGGRDRAYEQYF
- | TRBV7-9 | CASSPREGWYEQYF
- | TRBV5-1 | CASSLASGGFGEQFF
- | TRBV7-2 | CASSLSGASGRWVEQFF
- | TRBV10-2 | CASAESERSYNEQFF
- | TRBV9 | CASSENRESTNEKLFF
- | TRBV10-3 | CAITRTSGVDEQYF
- | TRBV28 | CASSPGLATQETQYF
- | TRBV25-1 | CASSDPRVGSGANVLTF
- | TRBV10-3 | CAISRESGDTQYF
- | TRBV19 | CASSRGGALQETQYF
- | TRBV7-2 | CASSLAGPGASNQPQHF
- | TRBV7-3 | CASSLGGTYNEQFF
- | TRBV4-3 | CASSQDEGTGVDTGELFF
- | TRBV28 | CASSLEGGEQFF
- | TRBV11-2 | CASSPGLAGDEQYF
- | TRBV10-1 | CASSERLARTQYF
- | TRBV14 | CASSQESVRGGSYGYTF
- | TRBV29-1 | CSVGGRGPYEQYF
- | TRBV30 | CAWSGSGRGEQFF
once | TRBV29-1 | CSVDGTGLNTEAFF
- | TRBV9 | CASSVRDRPNEKLFF
- | TRBV30 | CAWGVTTGGAQYF
- | TRBV4-1 | CASSLPSSGRAGSSYNEQFF
- | TRBV6-5 | CASSDRLEGTDTQYF
- | TRBV15 | CATSSTGQDTEAFF
- | TRBV5-6 | CASSSSEYEANVLTF
- | TRBV7-6 | CASSFAGGRGEQFF
- | TRBV6-4 | CASSDVGVPNEQFF
few | TRBV19 | CASSIPPRGLNTEAFF
- | TRBV5-1 | CASSLWDRGLYEQYF
- | TRBV29-1 | CSADTGTNTEAFF